The 17 T cell receptor beta chains below come from one sample, sequenced in a study of blood T cell repertoires in COVID-19. Here immunoSEQ multiplex PCR was the method, and the copy in TCRdb shows in-frame clones only, minus some. The sample has approximately 200,000 clones, approximately 84% seen once. Sequenced sample: peripheral blood. The receptors were sampled from a woman aged 80 or over with COVID-19, enrolled during active disease.

The V and J genes are TRBV5-1 and TRBJ2-5; D remains ambiguous. V was pared by 4 bases and J by 1 base, with 17 bases between. Germline CDR1 and CDR2: SGHRS and YFSETQ. The CDR3 extends over 16 amino acids. The CDR3 nucleotides are TGCGCCAGCAGCCCAACCCCCCTAGGAACCCAAGAGACCCAGTACTTC. Its translation: CASSPTPLGTQETQYF. Supplemented by reference TRBV5-1 and TRBJ2-5, the full variable domain reads KAGVTQTPRYLIKTRGQQVTLSCSPISGHRSVSWYQQTPGQGLQFLFEYFSETQRNKGNFPGRFSGRQFSNSRSEMNVSTLELGDSALYLCASSPTPLGTQETQYFGPGTRLLVL.

The chain carries TRBV6-5 and TRBJ1-2; perhaps TRBD1 as D (6 bases). V gave up 6 bases and J gave up 6 bases, with 11 bases separating them. The germline gives CDR1 MNHEY, CDR2 SVGAGI. The CDR3 consists of 12 residues. CDR3 nucleotides: TGTGCCAGCAGGCTGGGGGCTGATGGCTACACCTTC. As protein: CASRLGADGYTF.

The V call is TRBV21-1, the J call TRBJ2-5; the table gives TRBD2 as D, unverified against the DNA. TRBV21-1 is designated a pseudogene. CDR3 length equals 22 residues. The CDR3 loop is CASSRKDGLGGTPRCIQETQYF. The CDR3 bases are TGTGCCAGCAGCAGGAAGGATGGACTAGGAGGGACCCCGAGATGTATTCAGGAGACCCAGTACTTC.

The chain uses TRBV11-3 and TRBJ2-3, with 7 bases fitting TRBD1. This CDR3 has 14 residues. Germline trimming cut 5 bases from V and 0 bases from J; bases unmatched to any gene: 2. Germline CDR1 is SGHNT and CDR2 is YENEEA. The chain's CDR3 is CASSPGQSTDTQYF. CDR3 nucleotides: TGTGCCAGCAGCCCGGGACAGAGCACAGATACGCAGTATTTT.

The genes are TRBV3-1 (or the pseudogene TRBV3-2) and TRBJ1-2; D gene ambiguous. CDR3 length: 12 amino acids. V shed 4 bases and J shed 7 bases, with 10 bases lying between them. Germline-derived CDR1 and CDR2 are LGHDT and YNNKEL (reference sequence). This CDR3 is CASSPREGGYTF. Written as DNA, the CDR3 is TGTGCCAGCAGCCCGAGGGAGGGTGGCTACACCTTC.

This clone showed up just a few times. The chain links TRBV5-1 to TRBJ1-6; maybe TRBD1 (5 bases). The V end lost 6 bases, the J end lost 2 bases, and 12 bases lay between the germline ends. Germline V gene data show CDR1 as SGHRS and CDR2 as YFSETQ. The CDR3 covers 15 residues. The CDR3 spells CASKAEGAYNSPLHF. The CDR3 DNA reads TGCGCCAGCAAAGCCGAAGGGGCCTATAATTCACCCCTCCACTTT.

This clone was detected only a few times. The gene calls are TRBV29-1 and TRBJ1-4, with TRBD1 matching 10 bases. Losses at the gene ends were 4 bases for V and 8 bases for J; bases not matched to a gene: 7. Per germline, CDR1 SQVTM and CDR2 ANQGSEA. The CDR3 runs to 14 residues. CDR3 protein: CSVGSPGQGEKLFF. CDR3 DNA sequence: TGCAGCGTTGGTTCACCGGGACAGGGGGAAAAACTGTTTTTT.

This clone has a handful of counts. This chain joins TRBV5-1 and TRBJ2-3; 9 bases are a match to TRBD2. Germline-derived CDR1 and CDR2 are SGHRS and YFSETQ. Germline trimming cut 2 bases from V and 0 bases from J; bases unmatched to any gene: 10. The CDR3 length is 18 residues. In nucleotides, the CDR3 is TGCGCCAGCAGCTTCGGCCAACTAGCGGGTGCTAGCACAGATACGCAGTATTTT. It codes for CASSFGQLAGASTDTQYF. The full variable domain, in which reference TRBV5-1 and TRBJ2-3 provide the parts outside the CDR3, is KAGVTQTPRYLIKTRGQQVTLSCSPISGHRSVSWYQQTPGQGLQFLFEYFSETQRNKGNFPGRFSGRQFSNSRSEMNVSTLELGDSALYLCASSFGQLAGASTDTQYFGPGTRLTVL.

J is TRBJ2-2 and V is TRBV9; the match to TRBD1 covers 8 bases. The germline V gene has CDR1 SGDLS and CDR2 YYNGEE. The V and J ends lost 4 bases and 6 bases, in that order; junction bases with no gene match: 5. This CDR3 has 14 amino acids. CDR3 in amino acids: CASSRDRGAGELFF. The CDR3 coding sequence is TGTGCCAGCAGCAGAGACAGGGGCGCCGGGGAGCTGTTTTTT.

The DNA for the CDR3 is TGTGCCACCCCGGGGTCGACTTCCTACAATGAGCAGTTCTTC. Translated: CATPGSTSYNEQFF. The V gene is TRBV7-8, the J gene TRBJ2-1; D might be TRBD2 (5 bases). This CDR3 region has 14 residues. Deletions cut 10 bases from V and 1 base from J, with 14 bases between. Germline lookup yields CDR1 SGHVS and CDR2 FQNEAQ.

The V call is TRBV25-1, the J call TRBJ1-5, with D unresolved. CDR3 length: 11 amino acids. The V end was cut by 6 bases, the J end by 9 bases, with 9 bases between. CDR1 MGHDK and CDR2 SYGVNS come from the germline V gene. The CDR3 nucleotides read TGTGCCAGCAGCGGTACGGGGCCCCAGCATTTT. It yields the protein CASSGTGPQHF.

The chain uses TRBV27 and TRBJ1-5; D ambiguous. The CDR3 is 15 amino acids. Germline CDR1 is MNHEY and CDR2 is SMNVEV (reference sequence). V was trimmed by 0 bases and J by 7 bases, leaving 13 bases between them. CDR3 nucleotides: TGTGCCAGCAGTTTATCGCGGGCAGGTGGACAGCCCCAGCATTTT. Translation gives CASSLSRAGGQPQHF.

V and J are TRBV6-5 and TRBJ2-3, with 10 bases lining up with TRBD2. Trimming removed 6 bases from V and 4 bases from J; junction bases left unmatched: 1. Germline V lookup: CDR1 MNHEY, CDR2 SVGAGI. This CDR3 spans 13 amino acids. The DNA of the CDR3 is TGTGCCAGCAGGGGACTAGCGTCAGATACGCAGTATTTT. Its translation is CASRGLASDTQYF.

J is TRBJ1-2 and V is TRBV7-9, with TRBD1 as a possible D gene (6 bases). The V gene lost 8 bases and the J gene lost 2 bases, with 12 bases spanning the gap. Germline CDR1 and CDR2: SEHNR and FQNEAQ (reference sequence). The length of the CDR3 is 13 residues. The CDR3: CASRSTGNYGYTF. The CDR3 bases are TGTGCCAGCCGGTCCACAGGGAACTATGGCTACACCTTC. Looking up the rest from reference TRBV7-9 and TRBJ1-2 gives the full variable domain: DTGVSQNPRHKITKRGQNVTFRCDPISEHNRLYWYRQTLGQGPEFLTYFQNEAQLEKSRLLSDRFSAERPKGSFSTLEIQRTEQGDSAMYLCASRSTGNYGYTFGSGTRLTVV.

The rearrangement joins TRBV7-2 to TRBJ1-3; D is unclear. Trimming left V 0 bases short and J 0 bases short, with 15 bases between. The germline CDR1 and CDR2 sequences are SGHTA and FQGNSA. CDR3 length: 18 residues. CDR3 coding DNA: TGTGCCAGCAGCTTAGCGCGGGCAGCAATACTCTCTGGAAACACCATATATTTT. This sequence encodes CASSLARAAILSGNTIYF. Drawing the rest from reference TRBV7-2 and TRBJ1-3, the complete variable domain is GAGVSQSPSNKVTEKGKDVELRCDPISGHTALYWYRQSLGQGLEFLIYFQGNSAPDKSGLPSDRFSAERTGGSVSTLTIQRTQQEDSAVYLCASSLARAAILSGNTIYFGEGSWLTVV.

The chain has TRBV5-1 and TRBJ1-5, with D possibly TRBD1 on 5 matching bases. The CDR3 totals 15 residues. Germline CDR1 reads SGHRS; CDR2 reads YFSETQ. V dropped 4 bases and J dropped 5 bases, with 16 bases sitting between them. The CDR3 loop reads CASSPDPRGYQPQHF. In nucleotides, the CDR3 is TGCGCCAGCAGCCCAGACCCTAGGGGTTATCAGCCCCAGCATTTT.

This rearrangement joins TRBV5-1 to TRBJ1-4, with 10 bases matching TRBD1. V shed 7 bases and J 5 bases; nucleotides not matched to a gene: 8. CDR3 length: 15 amino acids. CDR1 is SGHRS, CDR2 YFSETQ, per germline. CDR3 nucleotides: TGCGCCAGCGGGGCGTTGGGACAGGGGAATGAAAAACTGTTTTTT. It specifies CASGALGQGNEKLFF.